Below, one TCR beta chain is given with its context. No cognate antigen has been identified for it. Nothing much larger sits one base from this clone, and base qualities are not available. The receptor library was made with the immunoSEQ multiplex PCR assay. Drawn from immuneACCESS, this table holds only the in-frame rearrangements with V and J called that TCRdb kept. Clones are partly lost; checked studies trace under half to an unresolved V gene and leave the rest unexplained. A total of some 140,000 clones appear in this sample, more than 90% of them only once. The ten largest clones take up roughly 12% of the sample. This sample stems from a study of control samples from healthy donors and cancer patients (dated by TCRdb to 2019 to 2021). As encoded in the germline V gene (reference sequence), CDR1 is SEHNR while CDR2 is FQNEAQ. The CDR3 holds 14 amino acids from the cysteine to the phenylalanine. The entry retains the CDR3 DNA only, 42 bases that are in frame from base 1. The germline V end is reduced by 5 bases and the J end by 3 bases; junction bases left unmatched: 7.

The specimen sequenced was blood. The chain couples TRBV7-9 to TRBJ2-7, with TRBD1 identical over 7 junction bases. The receptor was derived from a man younger than 40 in good health. The base sequence is TGTGCCAGCAGCCCCAGACAGGGCTACTACGAGCAGTACTTC. Its translation is CASSPRQGYYEQYF. Full variable domain (CDR3 extended with the reference TRBV7-9 and TRBJ2-7 proteins): DTGVSQNPRHKITKRGQNVTFRCDPISEHNRLYWYRQTLGQGPEFLTYFQNEAQLEKSRLLSDRFSAERPKGSFSTLEIQRTEQGDSAMYLCASSPRQGYYEQYFGPGTRLTVT.